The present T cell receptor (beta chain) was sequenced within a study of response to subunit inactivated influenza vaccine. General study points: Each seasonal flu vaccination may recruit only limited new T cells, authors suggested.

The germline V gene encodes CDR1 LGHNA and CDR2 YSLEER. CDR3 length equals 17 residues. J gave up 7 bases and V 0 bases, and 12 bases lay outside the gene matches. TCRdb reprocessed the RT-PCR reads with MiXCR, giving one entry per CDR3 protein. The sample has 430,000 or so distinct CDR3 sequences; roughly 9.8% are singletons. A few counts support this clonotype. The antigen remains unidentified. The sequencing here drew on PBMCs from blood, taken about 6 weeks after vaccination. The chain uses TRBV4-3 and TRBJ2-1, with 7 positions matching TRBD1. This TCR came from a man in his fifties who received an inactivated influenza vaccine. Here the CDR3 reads CASSQDGSGVRGNEQFF. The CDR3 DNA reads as TGCGCCAGCAGCCAAGATGGGTCAGGGGTCAGGGGGAATGAGCAGTTCTTC.